The entry that follows covers one T cell receptor beta chain sequence. This entry comes from a study of blood T cell repertoires in COVID-19. Sequencing used immunoSEQ multiplex PCR; TCRdb keeps in-frame clones, though not all of them. The sample records 250,000 to 350,000 clones, less than 85% being singletons. Germline assignment: CDR1 LNHDA and CDR2 SQIVND (reference sequence). V lost 7 bases and J lost 6; bases outside the gene matches: 14. The CDR3 contains 17 residues. In Seattle, patients joined the study during active infection and were tracked longitudinally. V usage is TRBV19 and J usage is TRBJ1-5; 11 nucleotides match TRBD1. Sequencing was done on a sample of peripheral blood. This receptor was identified in a human donor with COVID-19, enrolled during active disease. The donor label of this sample is uncertain. The CDR3 loop is CASTLADRGLVSQPQHF. The CDR3 nucleotides are TGTGCCAGTACCTTAGCGGACAGGGGGCTAGTTAGTCAGCCCCAGCATTTT. Complete variable domain (other parts from reference TRBV19 and TRBJ1-5): DGGITQSPKYLFRKEGQNVTLSCEQNLNHDAMYWYRQDPGQGLRLIYYSQIVNDFQKGDIAEGYSVSREKKESFPLTVTSAQKNPTAFYLCASTLADRGLVSQPQHFGDGTRLSIL.